Below are 22 T cell receptor beta chains sequenced from a single sample in a study of patients and donors after allogeneic stem cell transplantation. TCRdb reprocessed the RT-PCR reads with MiXCR, giving one entry per CDR3 protein. Among some 24,000 distinct CDR3 sequences, 35% to 45% were seen once, and the ten largest hold about three quarters. The sequencing input was blood, either unsorted or a sorted T cell fraction (not recorded which). The source is a human donor who was either an allogeneic HSCT recipient or a stem cell or donor lymphocyte infusion donor (not recorded which). It is not recorded whose cells these are; they may come from a transplant donor.

The V call is TRBV9, the J call TRBJ2-7; 12 nucleotides line up with TRBD1. CDR1 and CDR2 (germline): SGDLS, YYNGEE. V was clipped by 3 bases and J by 7 bases; unmatched bases: 11. The CDR3 runs to 16 residues. The CDR3 bases are TGTGCCAGCAGCGAATCACCGGGACAGGGGGCGAGGGAGCAGTACTTC. Its protein is CASSESPGQGAREQYF.

The rearrangement joins TRBV4-2 to TRBJ2-1, with D hard to call. The CDR3 length is 14 residues. V lost 2 bases to trimming and J lost 4 bases, with 9 bases between them. The germline gives CDR1 LGHNA, CDR2 YNFKEQ. The CDR3 region has the DNA TGTGCCAGCAGCCAAAAGGGTGATTACAATGAGCAGTTCTTC. Protein product: CASSQKGDYNEQFF.

The chain uses TRBV7-3 and TRBJ2-1; TRBD2 agrees at 7 bases. From germline, CDR1 is SGHTA and CDR2 FQGTGA. The V and J ends lost 5 bases and 5 bases, in that order; junction bases with no gene match: 3. The CDR3 covers 13 residues. The DNA for the CDR3 is TGTGCCAGCAGCGCGGGAGTCAACAATGAGCAGTTCTTC. Amino acid sequence: CASSAGVNNEQFF.

In its sample, this clonotype was seen a few times. The genes are TRBV5-1 and TRBJ2-7; D tentatively fits TRBD1 or TRBD2 (5 bases each). V was trimmed by 3 bases and J by 6 bases, leaving 16 bases between them. The germline CDR1 and CDR2 sequences are SGHRS and YFSETQ. The CDR3 has 14 amino acids. The CDR3 DNA sequence: TGCGCCAGCAGCTCCACACCGGGACCCAGCGAGCAGTACTTC. Translated: CASSSTPGPSEQYF.

The V and J genes are TRBV28 and TRBJ1-5, with D perhaps TRBD1 (6 bases). The CDR3 consists of 17 residues. The germline V and J ends were trimmed by 7 bases and 0 bases, with 19 bases remaining between them. Looked up from germline, CDR1 is MDHEN and CDR2 is SYDVKM. CDR3 loop: CASIQNARGASNQPQHF. In DNA form, the CDR3 reads TGTGCCAGCATACAAAACGCGCGGGGGGCTAGCAATCAGCCCCAGCATTTT.

V and J are TRBV27 and TRBJ2-7; 9 nucleotides match TRBD1. The CDR3 runs 15 residues. CDR1 is MNHEY and CDR2 is SMNVEV in the germline V gene (reference sequence). V was pared by 5 bases and J by 4 bases, with 9 bases of the junction left unmatched. The CDR3 here is CASSPSTGGAYEQYF. The CDR3 DNA follows: TGTGCCAGCAGTCCTTCTACAGGGGGCGCGTACGAGCAGTACTTC.

The sample holds a few counts of this clonotype. V is TRBV21-1 and J is TRBJ1-3; the table's D call, TRBD1, was not checked against the DNA. TRBV21-1 is shown as a pseudogene. This CDR3 is built from 18 residues. The CDR3 here is CASSKAGAVFLSGNTIYF. DNA for the CDR3: TGTGCCAGCAGCAAAGCGGGGGCGGTTTTCTTATCTGGAAACACCATATATTTT.

The rearrangement joins TRBV24-1 to TRBJ2-6, with D perhaps TRBD1 (5 bases). Trimming removed 3 bases at V and 0 bases at J, with 14 bases between. The CDR3 is made up of 18 amino acids. The germline gives CDR1 KGHDR, CDR2 SFDVKD. This chain's CDR3 is CATSDRQGTRSGANVLTF. The DNA for the CDR3 is TGTGCCACCAGTGATCGGCAGGGAACCCGCTCTGGGGCCAACGTCCTGACTTTC.

This clonotype was seen a few times. This chain uses TRBV7-9 with TRBJ2-5, with D possibly being TRBD1 (6 bases). Germline CDR1 is SEHNR and CDR2 is FQNEAQ (reference sequence). V was clipped by 8 bases and J by 4 bases, with 14 bases between them. The CDR3 is made up of 13 amino acids. The CDR3 sequence is CASGQPSSETQYF. CDR3 nucleotide sequence: TGTGCCAGCGGACAGCCTTCCTCAGAGACCCAGTACTTC.

The chain joins TRBV11-2 to TRBJ2-1; D is ambiguous. The CDR3 loop spans 12 amino acids. In germline, CDR1 is SGHAT, CDR2 FQNNGV. Trimming took off 2 bases at V and 9 bases at J, with 8 bases between the two ends. For the CDR3, the DNA is TGTGCCAGCAGCTTACTAGTGATTGAGCAGTTCTTC. This translates into CASSLLVIEQFF.

The chain joins TRBV6-1 to TRBJ2-3; D is unresolved. V lost 3 bases to trimming and J lost 5 bases, with 3 bases between them. The CDR3 sequence is 11 residues long. The V gene's germline CDR1 is MNHNS and CDR2 SASEGT. This CDR3 reads CASSDIDTQYF. DNA of the CDR3: TGTGCCAGCAGTGACATAGATACGCAGTATTTT.

V gene TRBV2 combines with J gene TRBJ2-1; 9 bases align to TRBD1. CDR1 SNHLY and CDR2 FYNNEI come from the germline V gene. The CDR3 loop spans 15 amino acids. The junction had 8 bases not matched to a gene; V was cut back by 7 bases and J by 4 bases. DNA of the CDR3: TGTGCCAGCAAAGGAGGGACAGGGTTTTACAATGAGCAGTTCTTC. Protein sequence: CASKGGTGFYNEQFF.

The chain recombines TRBV6-5 with TRBJ1-3; D is perhaps TRBD1 (5 bases). CDR1 and CDR2 (germline): MNHEY, SVGAGI. With 2 bases removed from V and 3 bases from J, the gap between germline ends came to 8 bases. This CDR3 is built from 14 residues. The CDR3 loop reads CASSYGDGGNTIYF. DNA of the CDR3: TGTGCCAGCAGTTACGGGGACGGTGGAAACACCATATATTTT.

The J gene is TRBJ2-3, the V gene TRBV27; 10 nucleotides match TRBD2. The germline V gene has CDR1 MNHEY and CDR2 SMNVEV (reference sequence). CDR3 length: 15 amino acids. The V and J ends lost 4 bases and 5 bases, in that order; junction bases with no gene match: 6. This chain's CDR3 is CASSSAGGPVDTQYF. In DNA form, the CDR3 reads TGTGCCAGCAGTTCAGCGGGAGGGCCGGTAGATACGCAGTATTTT.

The V and J genes are TRBV6-6 and TRBJ2-7; 7 bases are shared with TRBD2. The length of the CDR3 is 13 residues. Germline CDR1 reads MNHNY; CDR2 reads SVGAGI (reference sequence). Trimming removed 10 bases from V and 3 bases from J; junction bases left unmatched: 9. CDR3 nucleotides: TGTGCCACCAGGTCAGGCGGGGGCTACGAGCAGTACTTC. Its translation is CATRSGGGYEQYF.

The rearrangement links TRBV5-1 to TRBJ1-4, with D unclear. In germline, CDR1 is SGHRS, CDR2 YFSETQ. The length of the CDR3 is 14 residues. Trimming removed 4 bases from V and 5 bases from J, with 12 bases in between. CDR3 in amino acids: CASSPVSENEKLFF. The CDR3 DNA follows: TGCGCCAGCAGCCCGGTCAGCGAAAATGAAAAACTGTTTTTT.

At least ten counts were recorded for this clonotype. The chain recombines TRBV2 with TRBJ1-2, with TRBD1 matching over 9 bases. The CDR3 runs to 14 residues. J was trimmed by 13 bases and V by 6 bases; bases with no gene match: 15. Germline V gene data show CDR1 as SNHLY and CDR2 as FYNNEI. The CDR3 is CASRVQGASPLSTF. In nucleotides, the CDR3 is TGTGCCAGCAGGGTACAGGGGGCGAGTCCCCTATCCACCTTC.

J is TRBJ2-1 and V is TRBV5-1, with TRBD1 matching over 7 bases. With V trimmed by 4 bases and J by 9 bases, 13 bases remained unmatched. The germline CDR1 and CDR2 sequences are SGHRS and YFSETQ. CDR3 length equals 15 residues. CDR3 sequence (DNA): TGCGCCAGCAGCCCAGGGGGAGACGATATGACTGAGCAGTTCTTC. It specifies CASSPGGDDMTEQFF. Looking up the rest from reference TRBV5-1 and TRBJ2-1 gives the full variable domain: KAGVTQTPRYLIKTRGQQVTLSCSPISGHRSVSWYQQTPGQGLQFLFEYFSETQRNKGNFPGRFSGRQFSNSRSEMNVSTLELGDSALYLCASSPGGDDMTEQFFGPGTRLTVL.

The chain carries TRBV4-1 and TRBJ1-4; no reliable D call. Germline lookup yields CDR1 MGHRA and CDR2 YSYEKL. Between the trimmed V and J ends, which lost 4 bases and 3 bases, there was a span of 15 bases. The CDR3 runs 16 residues. CDR3 coding DNA: TGCGCCAGCAGCCGCGCTGTAGGCGGTCCTAATGAAAAACTGTTTTTT. This codes for CASSRAVGGPNEKLFF.

The J gene is TRBJ2-3, the V gene TRBV7-2; D unresolved. This CDR3 region has 14 residues. The V and J ends lost 2 bases and 6 bases respectively, with 12 bases between them. Germline values: CDR1 SGHTA, CDR2 FQGNSA. The CDR3 reads CASSLSGNRDTQYF. In nucleotides, the CDR3 is TGTGCCAGCAGCTTATCAGGCAACCGGGATACGCAGTATTTT.

CDR3 loop: CASSYSGGPNSYNSPLHF. DNA of the CDR3: TGTGCCAGCAGTTACTCAGGGGGACCGAACTCCTATAATTCACCCCTCCACTTT. The J gene is TRBJ1-6, the V gene TRBV6-6, with D possibly matching TRBD1 (6 bases). CDR1 MNHNY and CDR2 SVGAGI come from the germline V gene (reference sequence). The CDR3 has 18 amino acids. V lost 0 bases to trimming and J lost 0 bases, with 12 bases between them.

CDR3 DNA: TGTGCCAGCAGTTCACCCCCCCAGAGGACTAGCGGCTCCTACGAGCAGTACTTC. The encoded protein is CASSSPPQRTSGSYEQYF. This rearrangement joins TRBV28 to TRBJ2-7; 10 bases are a match to TRBD2. V gave up 4 bases and J gave up 0 bases; unmatched junction bases: 12. CDR3 length equals 18 residues. Germline V lookup: CDR1 MDHEN, CDR2 SYDVKM.